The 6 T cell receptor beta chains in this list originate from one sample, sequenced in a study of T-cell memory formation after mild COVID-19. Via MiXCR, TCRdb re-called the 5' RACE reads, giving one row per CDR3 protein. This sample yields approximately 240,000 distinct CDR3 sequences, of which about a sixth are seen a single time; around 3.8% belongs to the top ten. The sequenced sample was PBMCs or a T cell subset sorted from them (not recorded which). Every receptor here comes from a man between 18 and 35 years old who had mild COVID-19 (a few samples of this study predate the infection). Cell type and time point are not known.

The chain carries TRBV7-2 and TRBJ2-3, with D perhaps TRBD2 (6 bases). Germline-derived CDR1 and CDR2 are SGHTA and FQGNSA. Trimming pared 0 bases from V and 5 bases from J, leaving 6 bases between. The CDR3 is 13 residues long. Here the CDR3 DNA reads TGTGCCAGCAGCTTAGCGCGGGAAGATACGCAGTATTTT. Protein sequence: CASSLAREDTQYF.

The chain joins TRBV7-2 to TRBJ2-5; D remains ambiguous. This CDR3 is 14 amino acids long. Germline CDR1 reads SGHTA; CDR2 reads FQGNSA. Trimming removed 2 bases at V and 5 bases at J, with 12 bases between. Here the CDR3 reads CASSLRVGGETQYF. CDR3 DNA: TGTGCCAGCAGCTTAAGGGTCGGTGGGGAGACCCAGTACTTC.

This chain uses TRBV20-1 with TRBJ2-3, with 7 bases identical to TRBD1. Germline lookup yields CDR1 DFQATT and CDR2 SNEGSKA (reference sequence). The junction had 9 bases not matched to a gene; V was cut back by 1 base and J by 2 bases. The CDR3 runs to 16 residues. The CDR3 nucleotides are TGCAGTGCTAGAGGAACCCCGGGACAGATCACAGATACGCAGTATTTT. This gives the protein CSARGTPGQITDTQYF.

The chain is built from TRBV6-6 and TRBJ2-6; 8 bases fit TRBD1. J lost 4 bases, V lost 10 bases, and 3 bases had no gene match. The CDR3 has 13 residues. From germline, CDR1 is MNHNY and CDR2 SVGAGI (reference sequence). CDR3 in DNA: TGTGCCACCAGGGGGCCGGGGGCCAACGTCCTGACTTTC. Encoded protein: CATRGPGANVLTF.

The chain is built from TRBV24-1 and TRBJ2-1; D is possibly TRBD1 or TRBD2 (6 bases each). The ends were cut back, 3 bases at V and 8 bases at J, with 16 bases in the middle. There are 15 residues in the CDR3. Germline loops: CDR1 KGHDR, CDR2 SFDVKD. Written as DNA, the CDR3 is TGTGCCACCAGTGATCCGAGAACAGGGAGGTATGAGCAGTTCTTC. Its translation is CATSDPRTGRYEQFF.

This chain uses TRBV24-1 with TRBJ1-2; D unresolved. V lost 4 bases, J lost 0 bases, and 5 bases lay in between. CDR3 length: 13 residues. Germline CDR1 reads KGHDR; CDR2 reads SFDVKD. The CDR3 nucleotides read TGTGCCACCAGTGAACAGACTAACTATGGCTACACCTTC. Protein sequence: CATSEQTNYGYTF.